Listed here are 11 T cell receptor beta chains from one sample, sequenced in a study of blood T cell repertoires in COVID-19. Some clones are missing from TCRdb's copy, which holds only in-frame ones; the method was immunoSEQ multiplex PCR. The profile shows tens of thousands of clones, around 90% of them singletons. Sequenced: peripheral blood. The source of these receptors is a man in his 60s with acute or convalescent COVID-19.

The chain recombines TRBV6-5 with TRBJ1-1; weak D call: TRBD1 (5 bases). Germline CDR1 reads MNHEY; CDR2 reads SVGAGI. The CDR3 is 13 residues long. Trimming removed 10 bases at V and 4 bases at J, with 16 bases between. In nucleotides, the CDR3 is TGTGCCACTCGGGGGGGAGTCCCCACTGAAGCTTTCTTT. Encoded protein: CATRGGVPTEAFF.

The chain joins TRBV10-3 to TRBJ2-7; 15 bases match TRBD2. CDR1 and CDR2 (germline): ENHRY, SYGVKD. The CDR3 has 16 residues. With V trimmed by 8 bases and J by 3 bases, 8 bases remained unmatched. The CDR3 nucleotides read TGTGCCATCGCCGGGACTAGCGGGAGGAATAACTACGAGCAGTACTTC. Translating it yields CAIAGTSGRNNYEQYF.

The chain is built from TRBV4-3 and TRBJ1-1; D is ambiguous. CDR3 size: 17 residues. Germline values: CDR1 LGHNA, CDR2 YSLEER. V was shortened by 0 bases and J by 1 base, with 15 bases between the two germline ends. In DNA form, the CDR3 reads TGCGCCAGCAGCCAAGACCTCCCTCTCGACACGAACACTGAAGCTTTCTTT. It translates to CASSQDLPLDTNTEAFF.

The chain is built from TRBV4-3 and TRBJ1-3; unclear D gene. There are 14 residues in the CDR3. Trimming removed 4 bases from V and 10 bases from J, with 17 bases in between. In germline, CDR1 is LGHNA, CDR2 YSLEER. Here the CDR3 reads CASSLSQVAGTIYF. CDR3 in DNA: TGCGCCAGCAGCCTATCGCAGGTCGCGGGAACCATATATTTT.

CDR3 DNA: TGTGCCAGCAGCCGCAGAACAGGCACTGAAGCTTTCTTT. This encodes CASSRRTGTEAFF. This chain joins TRBV5-6 and TRBJ1-1; a possible D gene is TRBD1 (5 bases). The CDR3 spans 13 residues. Trimming took 4 bases from V and 4 from J, leaving 11 bases between them. Germline CDR1 is SGHDT and CDR2 is YYEEEE.

The V gene is TRBV5-8, the J gene TRBJ2-5; D not certain. This CDR3 has 11 residues. CDR1 and CDR2 (germline): SGHTS, YDEGEE. Trimming pared 4 bases from V and 4 bases from J, leaving 5 bases between. CDR3 sequence (DNA): TGTGCCAGCAGCCCCAGAGAGACCCAGTACTTC. Amino acids: CASSPRETQYF.

This chain connects TRBV9 to TRBJ1-1, with 8 bases identical to TRBD1. J lost 1 base, V lost 3 bases, and 2 bases had no gene match. This CDR3 spans 14 amino acids. Germline CDR1 reads SGDLS; CDR2 reads YYNGEE. This CDR3 is CASSEGQANTEAFF. The CDR3 DNA reads TGTGCCAGCAGCGAGGGACAGGCGAACACTGAAGCTTTCTTT.

This clone was found a few times. The V and J genes are TRBV7-9 and TRBJ1-2, with TRBD1 matching 8 bases. With V trimmed by 3 bases and J by 9 bases, 6 bases remained unmatched. Germline V CDR1 and CDR2: SEHNR, FQNEAQ (reference sequence). The CDR3 runs to 13 residues. The CDR3 reads CASSFDRGGSYTF. CDR3 nucleotide sequence: TGTGCCAGCAGCTTTGACAGGGGAGGGAGCTACACCTTC.

The chain uses TRBV4-2 and TRBJ2-4, with D perhaps matching TRBD1 (6 bases). From germline, CDR1 is LGHNA and CDR2 YNFKEQ. The CDR3 is 17 residues long. Trimming removed 3 bases at V and 1 base at J, with 16 bases between. CDR3 protein: CASSHPTGNPAKNIQYF. Written as DNA, the CDR3 is TGTGCCAGCAGCCACCCAACAGGGAACCCGGCCAAAAACATTCAGTACTTC.

This clone occurred once. The DNA for the CDR3 is TGTGCCAGCAGCCCCGGGACTAGCGCTTTAGATACGCAGTATTTT. Its protein is CASSPGTSALDTQYF. The chain employs TRBV5-4 and TRBJ2-3; 10 bases match TRBD2. The CDR3 is made up of 15 amino acids. Germline loops: CDR1 SGHNT, CDR2 YYREEE (reference sequence). V was pared by 4 bases and J by 5 bases, with 7 bases of the junction left unmatched.

In this sample, this clone turned up once. The chain combines TRBV19 with TRBJ1-1; 10 bases are a match to TRBD1. The length of the CDR3 is 14 residues. Germline V CDR1 and CDR2: LNHDA, SQIVND (reference sequence). The V gene end was trimmed by 6 bases and the J gene end by 4 bases; junction bases not matched to a gene: 5. CDR3 sequence (DNA): TGTGCCAGTAGGAGGACAGGGGGTAGCACTGAAGCTTTCTTT. It is translated as CASRRTGGSTEAFF.